The rows below give T cell receptor beta chains drawn from one sample of a study of T cells after yellow fever vaccination. TCRdb re-derived calls from the 5' RACE reads in MiXCR, one entry per CDR3 protein. The sample holds 450,000 to 600,000 distinct CDR3 sequences; around 16% are singletons and the top ten take about 18%. The sample here was PBMCs, taken 5 days after the first yellow fever vaccination. These receptors were obtained from a man younger than 35 who received the YFV17D yellow fever vaccine. Each CDR3 is given with its conserved first and last residue. D genes are given only for firm matches. Clone sizes are given selectively: once, few, many, or a class where the clone is expanded.

V gene	J gene	D gene	clone size	CDR3 DNA	CDR3 protein
TRBV7-2	TRBJ1-5	NA	few	TGTGCCAGCAGCTTAGGGGTGGGGAGCAATCAGCCCCAGCATTTT	CASSLGVGSNQPQHF
TRBV11-1	TRBJ2-5	NA	many	TGTGCCAGCAGCTTAAGTGGGGACTCAGAAGAGACCCAGTACTTC	CASSLSGDSEETQYF
TRBV27	TRBJ1-2	NA	NA	TGTGCCAGCAGTGCAGTATACAGGGAATTCGACCCTGCGGACTATGGCTACACCTTC	CASSAVYREFDPADYGYTF
TRBV20-1	TRBJ2-3	NA	NA	TGCAGTGCTCCCGTGAGGCTAGGGGGGGGAGATACGCAGTATTTT	CSAPVRLGGGDTQYF
TRBV11-2	TRBJ2-2	TRBD2	few	TGTGCCAGCAGCTCGGGGGGGGGATCCGGGGAGCTGTTTTTT	CASSSGGGSGELFF
TRBV12-3/TRBV12-4	TRBJ2-7	TRBD1	NA	TGTGCCAGCAGTTTATGGGACAGGCGATACGAGCAGTACTTC	CASSLWDRRYEQYF
TRBV6-5	TRBJ2-1	TRBD2	NA	TGTGCCAGCAGTTACTCGAGTGGTAGCGGGGGGGCTTATGAGCAGTTCTTC	CASSYSSGSGGAYEQFF
TRBV5-1	TRBJ2-3	NA	NA	TGCGCCAGCAGCTCTTGGACGGACCCCAGCACAGATACGCAGTATTTT	CASSSWTDPSTDTQYF
TRBV19	TRBJ1-5	NA	NA	TGTGCCAGTACGCCGGGCAGGCATAGCAATCAGCCCCAGCATTTT	CASTPGRHSNQPQHF
TRBV6-1	TRBJ2-4	TRBD1	NA	TGTGCCATCCTTCACAGGGGGCGAGAAAACATTCAGTACTTC	CAILHRGRENIQYF
TRBV12-3/TRBV12-4	TRBJ2-1	NA	NA	TGTGCCAGCAGTTTGGGACTCTTAAGCTCCTACAATGAGCAGTTCTTC	CASSLGLLSSYNEQFF
TRBV11-2	TRBJ1-2	NA	few	TGTGCCAGCAGCTTAATCGGGCAGAGAGGTGGCTACACCTTC	CASSLIGQRGGYTF
TRBV12-3/TRBV12-4	TRBJ1-4	NA	few	TGTGCCAGCCGGGCTGTAAATGATGAAAAACTGTTTTTT	CASRAVNDEKLFF
TRBV9	TRBJ1-4	NA	once	TGTGCCAGCAGCGTAGACAGCTCGGCAACTAATGAAAAACTGTTTTTT	CASSVDSSATNEKLFF
TRBV7-2	TRBJ2-1	TRBD1	few	TGTGCCAGCAGCGGAACCCGGGACAGGGCTCCCTACAATGAGCAGTTCTTC	CASSGTRDRAPYNEQFF
TRBV20-1	TRBJ2-7	TRBD1	NA	TGCAGCCCAAGGGGGCCCGAGCAGTACTTC	CSPRGPEQYF
TRBV15	TRBJ1-2	NA	once	TGTGCCACCAGCAGGCAGGGATCCCACTATGGCTACACCTTC	CATSRQGSHYGYTF
TRBV7-9	TRBJ2-6	NA	NA	TGTGCCAGCAGCTTAGCGTCCCTCAGGGATGGGGCCAACGTCCTGACTTTC	CASSLASLRDGANVLTF
TRBV5-8	TRBJ2-3	NA	NA	TGTGCCAGTACGACAGGGACTTACACAGATACGCAGTATTTT	CASTTGTYTDTQYF
TRBV5-1	TRBJ2-5	NA	few	TGCGCCAGCAGCGACACTTCGTGGGAGACCCAGTACTTC	CASSDTSWETQYF